These T cell receptor beta chains were read from a single sample in a study of T cell responses to AZD1222 COVID-19 vaccine. Method: immunoSEQ multiplex PCR; TCRdb's copy keeps in-frame clones and lacks some. Of 59,000 or so clones listed, roughly 80% are singletons. Sequencing was performed on peripheral blood, taken on day 0 of AZD1222 vaccination. These receptors came from an adult in good health. Each CDR3 is given with its conserved first and last residue. A D gene is named only where the DNA matches it firmly. Size is stated for part of the rows, as once, few or many counts, or as a class when the clone is expanded.

d_gene,abundance,j_gene,v_gene,CDR3aa,CDR3nt
-,-,TRBJ2-7,TRBV9,CASSDGDSDFGEQYF,TGTGCCAGCAGCGATGGGGACTCAGACTTCGGCGAGCAGTACTTC
-,once,TRBJ2-1,TRBV5-6,CASSFSVTLTYNEQFF,TGTGCCAGCAGCTTTTCTGTGACACTCACCTACAATGAGCAGTTCTTC
-,-,TRBJ1-5,TRBV5-6,CASSLSGQPQHF,TGTGCCAGCAGCTTGTCAGGGCAGCCCCAGCATTTT
-,-,TRBJ1-3,TRBV28,CASNPGESSGNTIYF,TGTGCCAGCAACCCCGGCGAAAGCTCTGGAAACACCATATATTTT
-,once,TRBJ1-3,TRBV3-1/TRBV3-2,CASSQTSLGVLENTIYF,TGTGCCAGCAGCCAAACAAGCCTGGGGGTGTTAGAAAACACCATATATTTT
-,-,TRBJ1-1,TRBV12-3/TRBV12-4,CASRSQGVTEAFF,TGTGCCAGCAGGTCACAGGGAGTTACTGAAGCTTTCTTT
-,-,TRBJ2-1,TRBV19,CASKGPAIYNEQFF,TGTGCCAGTAAAGGTCCAGCGATCTACAATGAGCAGTTCTTC
TRBD2,-,TRBJ2-5,TRBV4-2,CASSQDGSGRMETQYF,TGTGCCAGCAGCCAAGATGGTAGCGGGAGGATGGAGACCCAGTACTTC
-,few,TRBJ1-3,TRBV29-1,CSVEGSGNTIYF,TGCAGCGTTGAAGGGTCTGGAAACACCATATATTTT
-,-,TRBJ1-2,TRBV3-1/TRBV3-2,CASSQAGGGAGYGYTF,TGTGCCAGCAGCCAGGCGGGTGGAGGGGCGGGCTATGGCTACACCTTC
-,-,TRBJ2-1,TRBV7-8,CASSLDGPTNEQFF,TGTGCCAGCAGCTTAGATGGCCCGACAAATGAGCAGTTCTTC
-,-,TRBJ2-1,TRBV12-2,CASRFGTSGRAGSYNEQFF,TGTGCAAGTCGCTTTGGGACTAGCGGGAGGGCGGGCTCCTACAATGAGCAGTTCTTC
-,-,TRBJ2-2,TRBV3-1/TRBV3-2,CASSLKGSTGELFF,TGTGCCAGCAGCCTTAAGGGTAGCACCGGGGAGCTGTTTTTT
-,-,TRBJ2-2,TRBV5-4,CALSGRGAITGELFF,TGTGCCCTTTCAGGTCGGGGGGCGATCACCGGGGAGCTGTTTTTT
TRBD1,-,TRBJ2-7,TRBV5-1,CASSLEGQKYEQYF,TGCGCCAGCAGCTTGGAGGGACAGAAATACGAGCAGTACTTC
-,-,TRBJ1-2,TRBV6-1,CASSEAIQGSNYGYTF,TGTGCCAGCAGTGAAGCTATACAGGGATCTAACTATGGCTACACCTTC
-,-,TRBJ1-1,TRBV12-3/TRBV12-4,CASSFPMNTEAFF,TGTGCCAGCAGTTTTCCCATGAACACTGAAGCTTTCTTT
-,-,TRBJ2-7,TRBV5-1,CASSQTLARSYEQYF,TGCGCCAGCAGCCAGACATTAGCCCGGTCCTACGAGCAGTACTTC
-,-,TRBJ1-1,TRBV9,CASSVGGRVGTEAFF,TGTGCCAGCAGCGTAGGTGGCAGGGTGGGCACTGAAGCTTTCTTT
-,-,TRBJ2-4,TRBV9,CASSVGGGALKNIQYF,TGTGCCAGCAGCGTGGGGGGAGGCGCACTCAAAAACATTCAGTACTTC
TRBD1,-,TRBJ1-6,TRBV10-2,CASSETGQGQSPLHF,TGCGCCAGCAGTGAGACCGGACAGGGTCAATCACCCCTCCACTTT
-,-,TRBJ1-4,TRBV19,CASSRGWKGRGEKLFF,TGTGCCAGTAGTCGCGGTTGGAAGGGGAGAGGTGAAAAACTGTTTTTT
-,-,TRBJ2-2,TRBV4-3,CASSKNDGELFF,TGCGCCAGCAGCAAAAACGACGGGGAGCTGTTTTTT
TRBD2,once,TRBJ2-7,TRBV13,CASSLGYREGVDDEQYF,TGTGCCAGCAGCTTAGGCTATCGGGAGGGGGTTGACGACGAGCAGTACTTC
TRBD2,-,TRBJ2-7,TRBV5-6,CASSPRLASSSYEQYF,TGTGCCAGCAGCCCCCGACTAGCGAGTAGCTCCTACGAGCAGTACTTC
-,-,TRBJ2-1,TRBV24-1,CATSALDSYNEQFF,TGTGCCACCAGTGCCCTGGACTCCTACAATGAGCAGTTCTTC
-,-,TRBJ2-3,TRBV5-1,CASSLVPLTDTQYF,TGCGCCAGCAGCTTGGTGCCACTCACAGATACGCAGTATTTT